This T cell receptor beta chain was captured in a study of blood T cells in healthy people across ages. V was trimmed by 5 bases and J by 5 bases, leaving 16 bases between them. This CDR3 comprises 15 residues. Germline lookup yields CDR1 SGHVS and CDR2 FQNEAQ. Per sample, a minimum of 6 million PBMCs were isolated. Then a second PCR, running about 6 to 12 cycles, was carried out with a sample-barcoded 5' primer and a J-beta primer mix. TCRdb independently ran MiXCR on the 5' RACE reads; one entry per CDR3 protein. The table shows some 780,000 distinct CDR3 sequences, with just over 55% occurring only once.

This TCR came from a man aged 40-50 years in good health. This chain connects TRBV7-8 to TRBJ1-5; maybe TRBD1 (5 bases). Sequencing input: blood. CDR3 protein: CASSPSGTLDQPQHF. The DNA of the CDR3 is TGTGCCAGCAGCCCAAGTGGGACCTTAGATCAGCCCCAGCATTTT.